The present TCR beta chain was sequenced within a study of blood T cell repertoires in COVID-19. Study-wide context: Sources were T cells, B-cell-depleted T cells, or PBMCs; the material itself was cDNA or gDNA.

Self-reported history from a screening survey and questionnaire set each donor's cohort. Authors' analysis steps: For nucleated cells, counts were estimated from reference gene primer amplification. This table comes from immunoSEQ multiplex PCR, and its TCRdb copy is limited to in-frame clones, with some not included. V and J calls and clone size follow that table, whereas D and trimming were derived from the DNA. The sample records around 450,000 clones, about nine tenths being singletons. CDR3 length equals 17 residues. Germline trimming cut 2 bases from V and 3 bases from J; bases unmatched to any gene: 13. From germline, CDR1 is SGHRS and CDR2 YFSETQ.

Sequencing was carried out using PBMCs or T cells enriched from blood (not recorded which). This receptor was taken from a young woman who had recovered from COVID-19. The V call is TRBV5-1, the J call TRBJ1-1; 7 bases agree with TRBD1. The CDR3 nucleotides read TGCGCCAGCAGCTTTGGAGTTGGGACAGTAGTTCACACTGAAGCTTTCTTT. Protein sequence: CASSFGVGTVVHTEAFF.